This TCR beta chain was sequenced in a study of T-cell memory formation after mild COVID-19. Study background: Most TCR clusters belonged to a single donor. Study-level points and caveats: Shrinking CD4+ clones were chiefly CM and EM; CD8+ ones were chiefly EMRA. Proof of SARS-CoV-2 specificity was absent for the second-wave clones that crested on day 37.

5'RACE primed from the constant segment yielded TCR alpha and TCR beta cDNA libraries bearing sample barcodes and UMIs. One entry per CDR3 protein, called by TCRdb with MiXCR from the 5' RACE reads. The sample shows 500,000 to 550,000 distinct CDR3 sequences, roughly 20% of them seen only once. Points on this clonotype: Its antigen is still unknown.

The ends were cut back, 5 bases at V and 7 bases at J, with 20 bases in the middle. The CDR3 contains 14 residues. Looked up from germline, CDR1 is DFQATT and CDR2 is SNEGSKA (reference sequence). Sequencing input: PBMCs or a T cell subset sorted from them (not recorded which). The TCR sequence derives from an adult woman who had mild COVID-19 (a few samples of this study predate the infection). Cell type and time point are not known. This chain connects TRBV20-1 to TRBJ1-1; D is perhaps TRBD1 (6 bases). The CDR3 DNA sequence: TGCAGTGCTTCCCTCCTGGGGGGCCGGGGTGAAGCTTTCTTT. It yields the protein CSASLLGGRGEAFF.